This T cell receptor beta chain was sequenced in a study of persistence of HIV-infected CD4 T cells. Study-level background: Isolated cells were CMV- and HIV-1 Gag-responding CD4+ T cells. A median of around 8 years of suppressive ART preceded sampling. The study, taken as a whole, reports: Degenerate expanded CDR3beta sequences were enriched among CMV- and Gag-responding cells. Compared with CD3/CD28-stimulated cells, CMV- and Gag-responding cells showed lower TCRbeta richness.

Remarks on this clone: Its antigen is undetermined.

The stimulus was lysate of CMV-infected fibroblasts, roughly 10 ug/mL. Memory cells lacking CD40L and CD69 with high CD45RO were sorted. Germline V gives CDR1 MNHEY, CDR2 SVGEGT. Trimming removed 2 bases from V and 3 bases from J, with 17 bases in between. The CDR3 length is 17 residues. The immunoSEQ assay was version 4, run in survey mode. Measured with immunoSEQ multiplex PCR; TCRdb has only the in-frame clones, and not every one. The top ten clones hold less than 3% of a sample with about 48,000 clones, more than 60% of them seen once. Sequences were derived from CD4+ T cells sorted from PBMCs after roughly 18-hour stimulation, sampled from a patient who received antiretroviral therapy. The source is an adult man with HIV who was CMV-seropositive. V gene TRBV6-2 or TRBV6-3 combines with J gene TRBJ1-5; D is ambiguous. CDR3 in DNA: TGTGCCAGCAGTTACCCCCTCCGGACTGTCGTCAATCAGCCCCAGCATTTT. Its translation: CASSYPLRTVVNQPQHF.